Listed below are T cell receptor beta chains from one sample, sequenced in a study of blood T cell repertoires in COVID-19. Produced via immunoSEQ multiplex PCR; TCRdb's table is partial and in-frame only. This table has 100,000 to 110,000 clones, approximately 87% appearing once. Sequencing input: peripheral blood. The receptors come from a human donor in a cohort sampled during active COVID-19. Each CDR3 is given with its conserved first and last residue. A D gene is named only where the DNA matches it firmly. Not all rows give a size; the values are once, few, many and, for expanded clones, a class.

TRBD2,NA,TRBJ2-1,TRBV11-3,15,TGTGCCAGCAGCTTACATAGCGGGAGGATAAATGAGCAGTTCTTC,CASSLHSGRINEQFF
NA,NA,TRBJ1-6,TRBV7-2,16,TGTGCCAGCAGCTTGCACGGGGACTCCTATAATTCACCCCTCCACTTT,CASSLHGDSYNSPLHF
TRBD2,NA,TRBJ2-3,TRBV9,15,TGTGCCAGCAGCGTATTAGCGGGAGGGGGAGATACGCAGTATTTT,CASSVLAGGGDTQYF
TRBD2,NA,TRBJ2-5,TRBV13,14,TGTGCCAGCAGCATAGAGGGACTAGCAGAGACCCAGTACTTC,CASSIEGLAETQYF
TRBD2,NA,TRBJ2-1,TRBV10-3,15,TGTGCCATCACCATAGGACTAGCGGGGGGGGATGAGCAGTTCTTC,CAITIGLAGGDEQFF
TRBD1,few,TRBJ2-5,TRBV6-5,15,TGTGCCAGCGCCTCACCGGGACAGCGGACGGAGACCCAGTACTTC,CASASPGQRTETQYF
NA,NA,TRBJ2-7,TRBV12-3/TRBV12-4,13,TGTGCCAGCAGTTCTGACACCTTCTCTGGGCAGTACTTC,CASSSDTFSGQYF
TRBD2,NA,TRBJ2-7,TRBV7-2,17,TGTGCCAGCAGCGAAACTAGCGGGAATTACCGGGGCTACGAGCAGTACTTC,CASSETSGNYRGYEQYF
NA,few,TRBJ1-2,TRBV10-3,13,TGTGCCATCAGTGAGTCGCAGGGCTATGGCTACACCTTC,CAISESQGYGYTF
TRBD1,few,TRBJ1-2,TRBV7-9,14,TGTGCCAGCAGCTTAAACAGGGGGGACTATGGCTACACCTTC,CASSLNRGDYGYTF
NA,NA,TRBJ1-3,TRBV7-9,13,TGTGCCAGCAGGGGAGGATCTGGAAACACCATATATTTT,CASRGGSGNTIYF
TRBD2,NA,TRBJ2-5,TRBV7-2,17,TGTGCCAGCAGCCACCGGCGGGGAGGGGTCACAAAAGAGACCCAGTACTTC,CASSHRRGGVTKETQYF
TRBD1,NA,TRBJ1-1,TRBV10-3,13,TGTGCCACGACAGGGGTTGGGAACACTGAAGCTTTCTTT,CATTGVGNTEAFF
TRBD1,NA,TRBJ1-3,TRBV18,17,TGTGCCAGCTCACTAATCCGGGACAGGGCTTTTGGAAACACCATATATTTT,CASSLIRDRAFGNTIYF
NA,NA,TRBJ2-1,TRBV12-3/TRBV12-4,13,TGTGCCAGCAGTTTAGCCCCAGGGAATGAGCAGTTCTTC,CASSLAPGNEQFF
NA,NA,TRBJ1-2,TRBV19,15,TGTGCCAGTAGTACGATACAGGGTGAAAACTATGGCTACACCTTC,CASSTIQGENYGYTF
NA,once,TRBJ2-1,TRBV24-1,13,TGTGCCACCAGTGATGGGCCCTACAATGAGCAGTTCTTC,CATSDGPYNEQFF
NA,NA,TRBJ1-5,TRBV5-1,14,TGCGCCAGCAGCTACGGAGGGGGGGATCAGCCCCAGCATTTT,CASSYGGGDQPQHF
NA,NA,TRBJ2-3,TRBV5-1,14,TGCGCCAGCAGCCCTCCGTCCTTCACAGATACGCAGTATTTT,CASSPPSFTDTQYF
NA,NA,TRBJ2-2,TRBV5-1,15,TGCGCCAGCAGCTTGGCCCCAGGGAACACCGGGGAGCTGTTTTTT,CASSLAPGNTGELFF
TRBD2,NA,TRBJ2-1,TRBV5-1,15,TGCGCCAGCAGCTTTACTAGCGGGGGGGCAGGTGAGCAGTTCTTC,CASSFTSGGAGEQFF
TRBD1,NA,TRBJ1-5,TRBV3-1/TRBV3-2,15,TGTGCCAGCAGCCAACTGTACGACAGGGACCAGCCCCAGCATTTT,CASSQLYDRDQPQHF
TRBD1,NA,TRBJ1-1,TRBV2,14,TGTGCCAGCAGTGATATCAGGGGGGACACTGAAGCTTTCTTT,CASSDIRGDTEAFF
NA,NA,TRBJ2-3,TRBV6-5,16,TGTGCCAGCAGTTACGGTCCAGGGGACAGCACAGATACGCAGTATTTT,CASSYGPGDSTDTQYF
TRBD1,NA,TRBJ1-1,TRBV6-5,13,TGTGCCAGCAGCCAAACAGGGGGAGCTGAAGCTTTCTTT,CASSQTGGAEAFF
NA,NA,TRBJ2-3,TRBV4-3,17,TGCGCCAGCAGCCAAGATCGCCTGTGGACTGGCACAGATACGCAGTATTTT,CASSQDRLWTGTDTQYF
NA,NA,TRBJ2-7,TRBV3-1/TRBV3-2,14,TGTGCCAGCAGCCAAGGAGCCTCACGGGGGGAGCAGTACTTC,CASSQGASRGEQYF
TRBD2,NA,TRBJ2-7,TRBV7-2,18,TGTGCCAGCAGCTACTCCGGGACTAGCGGGGGGTCAGCCTACGAGCAGTACTTC,CASSYSGTSGGSAYEQYF
TRBD1,NA,TRBJ1-2,TRBV7-2,15,TGTGCCAGCAGAACTAGCAGGACAGGATTTTATGGCTACACCTTC,CASRTSRTGFYGYTF
NA,NA,TRBJ2-7,TRBV11-2,14,TGTGCCAGCAATCCCGAGGGTCCTTCTTACGAGCAGTACTTC,CASNPEGPSYEQYF
NA,NA,TRBJ1-5,TRBV2,14,TGTGCCAGCAGCGACTTAAGGAGCAATCAGCCCCAGCATTTT,CASSDLRSNQPQHF
TRBD1,few,TRBJ1-2,TRBV5-1,17,TGCGCCAGCAGCTCGACGGGACAGGGGGCGGTTAACTATGGCTACACCTTC,CASSSTGQGAVNYGYTF
NA,NA,TRBJ2-5,TRBV10-3,11,TGTGCCATCAGTGAGCGGGAGACCCAGTACTTC,CAISERETQYF
NA,NA,TRBJ2-1,TRBV25-1,13,TGTGCCAGCAGTTCAAACTTTTACAATGAGCAGTTCTTC,CASSSNFYNEQFF
TRBD2,NA,TRBJ2-3,TRBV6-2/TRBV6-3,16,TGTGCCAGCAGTTACCTCTGGGGAGGGGGCACAGATACGCAGTATTTT,CASSYLWGGGTDTQYF
TRBD2,NA,TRBJ2-1,TRBV14,17,TGTGCCAGCAGCCAAGAAAGGCTAGCGGGTGTCCTCAGGGAGCAGTTCTTC,CASSQERLAGVLREQFF
TRBD1,NA,TRBJ2-7,TRBV5-1,14,TGCGCCAGCAGCGAAGGGACAGGCGCAGGAAGGCAGTACTTC,CASSEGTGAGRQYF
NA,NA,TRBJ2-3,TRBV7-2,13,TGTGCCAGCAGTCGAAAGGCAGGGGCTACGCAGTATTTT,CASSRKAGATQYF
NA,NA,TRBJ1-1,TRBV12-2,13,TGTGCAAGTCGCTTAGGGCAGGACACTGAAGCTTTCTTT,CASRLGQDTEAFF
TRBD1,NA,TRBJ2-1,TRBV5-1,15,TGCGCCAGCGAACCGGGGACAGGCTCCTACAATGAGCAGTTCTTC,CASEPGTGSYNEQFF
NA,NA,TRBJ2-3,TRBV6-2/TRBV6-3,16,TGTGCCAGCAGTTTACGAGGGCCAGGGGCCACAGATACGCAGTATTTT,CASSLRGPGATDTQYF
NA,NA,TRBJ2-1,TRBV5-4,17,TGTGCCAGCAGATTAGGTGGTGGCGGGAAGCCCTACAATGAGCAGTTCTTC,CASRLGGGGKPYNEQFF
NA,NA,TRBJ1-6,TRBV18,14,TGTGCCAGCTCACCCGACAGGTTTGACTCACCCCTCCACTTT,CASSPDRFDSPLHF
NA,NA,TRBJ2-5,TRBV19,13,TGTGCCAGTAGTAAGGCAGGGCAAGAGACCCAGTACTTC,CASSKAGQETQYF
NA,NA,TRBJ1-5,TRBV5-6,12,TGTGCCAGCAGGCGGGGTAAGCAGCCCCAGCATTTT,CASRRGKQPQHF